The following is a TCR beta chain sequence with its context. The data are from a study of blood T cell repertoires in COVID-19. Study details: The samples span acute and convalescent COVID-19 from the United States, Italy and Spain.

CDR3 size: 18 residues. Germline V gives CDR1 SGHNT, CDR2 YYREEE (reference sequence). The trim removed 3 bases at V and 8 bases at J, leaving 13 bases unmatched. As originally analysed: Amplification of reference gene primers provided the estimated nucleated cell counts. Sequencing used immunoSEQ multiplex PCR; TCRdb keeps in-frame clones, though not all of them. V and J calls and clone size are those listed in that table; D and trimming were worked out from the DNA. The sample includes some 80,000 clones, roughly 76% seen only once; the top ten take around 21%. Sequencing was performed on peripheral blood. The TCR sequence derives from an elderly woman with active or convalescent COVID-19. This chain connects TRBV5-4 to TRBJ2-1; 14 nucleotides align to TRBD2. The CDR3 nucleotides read TGTGCCAGCAGCTGGCCGACTAGCGGGGGGGCCAAGGTAGATGAGCAGTTCTTC. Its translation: CASSWPTSGGAKVDEQFF.